This T cell receptor (beta chain) was found in a study of cytomegalovirus exposure and HLA in healthy donors. Findings and limits, study-wide: The investigators catalogued 150 to 200 TCR beta chains as cytomegalovirus-associated.

Germline lookup yields CDR1 MNHNY and CDR2 SVGAGI (reference sequence). The CDR3 spans 16 residues. The ends lost 0 bases at V and 4 bases at J; junction bases unmatched: 5. Both 60 Vbeta primers and 13 Jbeta primers went into the PCR. The repertoire was sequenced with immunoSEQ multiplex PCR; TCRdb's copy has only in-frame clones and lacks some. The sample yields roughly 34,000 clones, 84% seen once. Notes on this clone: The antigen is not known.

Sample: PBMCs. This sequence joins TRBV6-6 and TRBJ2-2; the match to TRBD2 covers 7 bases. The clonotype originates from a woman between 18 and 29 years old in good health and CMV-seronegative. Here the CDR3 DNA reads TGTGCCAGCAGTTACTCGATGGGGGAGGGCACCGGGGAGCTGTTTTTT. It is translated as CASSYSMGEGTGELFF.